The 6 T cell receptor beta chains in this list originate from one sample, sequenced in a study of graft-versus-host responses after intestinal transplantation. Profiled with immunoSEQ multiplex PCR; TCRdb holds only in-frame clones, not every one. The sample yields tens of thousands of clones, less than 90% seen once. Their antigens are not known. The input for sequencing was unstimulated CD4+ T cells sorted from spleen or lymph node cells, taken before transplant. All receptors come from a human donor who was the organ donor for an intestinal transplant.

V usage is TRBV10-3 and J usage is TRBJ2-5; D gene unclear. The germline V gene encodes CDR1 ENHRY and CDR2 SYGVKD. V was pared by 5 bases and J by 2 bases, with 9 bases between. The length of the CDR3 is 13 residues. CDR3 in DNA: TGTGCCATCAGTACACCGGAGCAAGAGACCCAGTACTTC. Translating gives CAISTPEQETQYF.

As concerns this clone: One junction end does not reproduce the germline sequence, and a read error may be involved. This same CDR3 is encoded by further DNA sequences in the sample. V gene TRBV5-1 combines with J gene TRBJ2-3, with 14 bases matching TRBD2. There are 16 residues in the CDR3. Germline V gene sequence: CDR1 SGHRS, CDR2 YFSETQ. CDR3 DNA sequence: TGTGCCAGCAGCGGGACTAGCGGGGGCCCCACAGATACGCAGTATTTT. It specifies CASSGTSGGPTDTQYF.

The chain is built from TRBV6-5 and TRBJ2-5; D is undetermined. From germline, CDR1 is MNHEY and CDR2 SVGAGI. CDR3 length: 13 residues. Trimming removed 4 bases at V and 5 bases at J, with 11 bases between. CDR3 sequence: CASSFLLGETQYF. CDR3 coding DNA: TGTGCCAGCAGTTTTTTACTCGGGGAGACCCAGTACTTC.

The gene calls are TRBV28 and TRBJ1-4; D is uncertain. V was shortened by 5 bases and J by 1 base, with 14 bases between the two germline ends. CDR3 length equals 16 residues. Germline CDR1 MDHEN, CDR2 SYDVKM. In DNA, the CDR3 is TGTGCCAGCAGTACAGCCTCGGGGAGAACTAATGAAAAACTGTTTTTT. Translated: CASSTASGRTNEKLFF.

As DNA, the CDR3 is TGTGCCAGCAGTCCTCCTGGACAGTCAAATCAGCCCCAGCATTTT. Amino acids: CASSPPGQSNQPQHF. V usage is TRBV28 and J usage is TRBJ1-5; D possibly corresponds to TRBD1 (6 bases). Trimming shortened V by 5 bases and J by 4 bases, and 15 bases separated the two germline ends. Per germline, CDR1 MDHEN and CDR2 SYDVKM. The CDR3 loop spans 15 amino acids. The variable domain in full, with the rest retrieved from reference TRBV28 and TRBJ1-5, is DVKVTQSSRYLVKRTGEKVFLECVQDMDHENMFWYRQDPGLGLRLIYFSYDVKMKEKGDIPEGYSVSREKKERFSLILESASTNQTSMYLCASSPPGQSNQPQHFGDGTRLSIL.

DNA of the CDR3: TGTGCCAGTAGTATAGATCCCACGGGTGGGGCCAACGTCCTGACTTTC. Translating gives CASSIDPTGGANVLTF. The rearrangement uses TRBV19 and TRBJ2-6; D remains unclear. The CDR3 has 16 residues. Germline CDR1 reads LNHDA; CDR2 reads SQIVND (reference sequence). V lost 0 bases and J 3 bases, leaving 9 bases between the germline ends.